This entry lists 11 T cell receptor beta chains sequenced from one sample in a study of long-term antiretroviral therapy in people with HIV. They ran version v3.0 of the immunoSEQ assay at survey level. Sequencing used immunoSEQ multiplex PCR; TCRdb keeps in-frame clones, though not all of them. Of roughly 17,000 clones in the sample, around 83% were seen once. The specimen comprised unsorted PBMCs, sampled 0.5 years after starting antiretroviral therapy. These receptors originate from a woman aged 40 to 50 with HIV.

This clone was found once. V is TRBV27 and J is TRBJ2-3; D is unclear. V dropped 2 bases and J dropped 5 bases, with 5 bases sitting between them. CDR3 size: 12 residues. Germline CDR1 MNHEY, CDR2 SMNVEV (reference sequence). CDR3 sequence (DNA): TGTGCCAGCAGTTTACGAGGAGATACGCAGTATTTT. Translating it yields CASSLRGDTQYF.

V is TRBV28 and J is TRBJ1-5; 8 nucleotides align to TRBD1. Germline trimming cut 3 bases from V and 1 base from J; bases unmatched to any gene: 2. Per the germline V gene, CDR1 is MDHEN and CDR2 is SYDVKM. The CDR3 totals 15 residues. The CDR3 nucleotides read TGTGCCAGCAGTTTGGACAGGGCAAGCAATCAGCCCCAGCATTTT. It yields the protein CASSLDRASNQPQHF.

The V call is TRBV29-1, the J call TRBJ2-1; 13 bases map to TRBD2. V trimming: 6 bases; J trimming: 9 bases; junction bases outside the gene matches: 8. Looked up from germline, CDR1 is SQVTM and CDR2 is ANQGSEA. There are 14 residues in the CDR3. CDR3 residues: CSVLGLAGVLEQFF. In DNA, the CDR3 is TGCAGCGTCCTAGGACTAGCGGGAGTTCTTGAGCAGTTCTTC.

This chain uses TRBV18 with TRBJ1-3; the D gene is possibly TRBD1 (6 bases). Trimming shortened V by 1 base and J by 1 base, and 8 bases separated the two germline ends. The CDR3 runs 15 residues. Germline assignment: CDR1 KGHSH and CDR2 LQKENI. This chain's CDR3 is CASSPQQGSGNTIYF. CDR3 DNA: TGTGCCAGCTCACCACAACAGGGTTCTGGAAACACCATATATTTT.

The gene calls are TRBV6-1 and TRBJ1-1; 8 bases are a match to TRBD1. CDR1 is MNHNS and CDR2 is SASEGT in the germline V gene. The length of the CDR3 is 15 residues. Trimming removed 5 bases from V and 4 bases from J; junction bases left unmatched: 9. In nucleotides, the CDR3 is TGTGCCAGCAGTACCCAGGGGGCCTTGGGCACTGAAGCTTTCTTT. Residues: CASSTQGALGTEAFF.

This clone has just a few counts. The chain has TRBV7-9 and TRBJ1-1, with no clear D. Germline V gene lookup returns CDR1 SEHNR and CDR2 FQNEAQ (reference sequence). The V gene lost 7 bases and the J gene lost 2 bases, with 14 bases spanning the gap. CDR3 length: 14 residues. In DNA, the CDR3 is TGTGCCAGCAAGCCGTCGGGGTCAAACACTGAAGCTTTCTTT. Its translation: CASKPSGSNTEAFF.

The rearrangement uses TRBV29-1 and TRBJ2-7, with 7 nucleotides matching TRBD1. Losses at the gene ends were 3 bases for V and 5 bases for J; bases not matched to a gene: 4. Germline-derived CDR1 and CDR2 are SQVTM and ANQGSEA. CDR3 size: 12 residues. The CDR3 reads CSVEGRGNEQYF. The CDR3 nucleotides are TGCAGCGTTGAGGGCAGGGGGAACGAGCAGTACTTC.

The J gene is TRBJ2-2, the V gene TRBV2, with D hard to call. CDR1 is SNHLY, CDR2 FYNNEI, per germline. Trimming shortened V by 8 bases and J by 0 bases, and 10 bases separated the two germline ends. CDR3 length equals 14 residues. CDR3 sequence: CASEKPPNTGELFF. The CDR3 bases are TGTGCCAGCGAAAAGCCTCCGAACACCGGGGAGCTGTTTTTT.

CDR3 residues: CASSLEAVPYNEQFF. The CDR3 DNA sequence: TGTGCCAGCAGCTTAGAGGCTGTACCCTACAATGAGCAGTTCTTC. The J gene is TRBJ2-1, the V gene TRBV7-6; D gene unclear. The V gene lost 1 base and the J gene lost 2 bases, with 9 bases spanning the gap. The germline CDR1 and CDR2 sequences are SGHVS and FNYEAQ. The CDR3 has 15 residues.

The chain uses TRBV7-2 and TRBJ2-7; D remains ambiguous. This CDR3 is 13 amino acids long. Trimming took 5 bases from V and 6 from J, leaving 14 bases between them. Germline lookup yields CDR1 SGHTA and CDR2 FQGNSA. The CDR3 DNA is TGTGCCAGCAGCCGACGGCCGCACCTCGAGCAGTACTTC. Translating gives CASSRRPHLEQYF. Full variable domain (remainder filled in from reference TRBV7-2 and TRBJ2-7): GAGVSQSPSNKVTEKGKDVELRCDPISGHTALYWYRQSLGQGLEFLIYFQGNSAPDKSGLPSDRFSAERTGGSVSTLTIQRTQQEDSAVYLCASSRRPHLEQYFGPGTRLTVT.

This chain joins TRBV6-5 and TRBJ1-1, with 7 bases lining up with TRBD1. The J segment lost 3 bases and the V segment lost 0 bases, leaving 7 bases of the junction unmatched. Germline-derived CDR1 and CDR2 are MNHEY and SVGAGI. CDR3 length: 16 residues. CDR3 sequence reads: CASSYSVRTGDTEAFF. CDR3 in DNA: TGTGCCAGCAGTTACTCAGTAAGGACAGGAGACACTGAAGCTTTCTTT.